This T cell receptor (beta chain) was obtained from a study of lymphopenia after photon versus proton radiotherapy. Overall study findings and caveats: Survival link was tested only in deceased patients; proton benefit remains a possibility.

The germline CDR1 and CDR2 sequences are PRHDT and FYEKMQ (reference sequence). The CDR3 is 13 amino acids. V lost 5 bases, J lost 1 base, and 5 bases lay in between. TCRdb's table, derived via immunoSEQ multiplex PCR, lists solely in-frame clones and lacks some. Altogether 8,000 or so clones are present, roughly 77% being singletons, with the ten largest covering around 50%. This clone was seen only a few times. The target antigen is unknown. This chain links TRBV13 with TRBJ2-2; D unclear. Sample: peripheral blood, taken from a patient treated with photon-based radiotherapy. This sequence was found in a man aged 30-40 years with gastric cancer. CDR3 sequence: CASSIRNTGELFF. CDR3 bases: TGTGCCAGCAGCATACGGAACACCGGGGAGCTGTTTTTT.